This T cell receptor beta chain was found in a study of blood T cell repertoires in COVID-19. Study background: Sites in the United States, Italy and Spain provided acute and convalescent COVID-19 samples. From T cells, B-cell-depleted T cells, or PBMCs came the material, which was cDNA or gDNA.

The germline V and J ends were trimmed by 5 bases and 5 bases, with 10 bases remaining between them. Germline-derived CDR1 and CDR2 are SGHTA and FQGNSA. CDR3 length equals 13 residues. About this clone itself: The sample has other DNA sequences that encode this CDR3 too.

In the authors' methods: Researchers report that nucleated cell counts were estimated from reference gene primer amplification. The assay was immunoSEQ multiplex PCR, and TCRdb's table has in-frame clones only and misses some. For V, J and clone size, that table is used; D and trimming come from the DNA. The repertoire holds 150,000 to 200,000 clones, under 95% seen once, with roughly 2.1% in the top ten. This chain links TRBV7-2 with TRBJ1-5; D is possibly TRBD1 (5 bases). The specimen was peripheral blood. The origin of this receptor is a man between 18 and 35 years old with acute or convalescent COVID-19. The CDR3 is CASSADSYQPQHF. CDR3 nucleotide sequence: TGTGCCAGCAGCGCCGACAGCTATCAGCCCCAGCATTTT.